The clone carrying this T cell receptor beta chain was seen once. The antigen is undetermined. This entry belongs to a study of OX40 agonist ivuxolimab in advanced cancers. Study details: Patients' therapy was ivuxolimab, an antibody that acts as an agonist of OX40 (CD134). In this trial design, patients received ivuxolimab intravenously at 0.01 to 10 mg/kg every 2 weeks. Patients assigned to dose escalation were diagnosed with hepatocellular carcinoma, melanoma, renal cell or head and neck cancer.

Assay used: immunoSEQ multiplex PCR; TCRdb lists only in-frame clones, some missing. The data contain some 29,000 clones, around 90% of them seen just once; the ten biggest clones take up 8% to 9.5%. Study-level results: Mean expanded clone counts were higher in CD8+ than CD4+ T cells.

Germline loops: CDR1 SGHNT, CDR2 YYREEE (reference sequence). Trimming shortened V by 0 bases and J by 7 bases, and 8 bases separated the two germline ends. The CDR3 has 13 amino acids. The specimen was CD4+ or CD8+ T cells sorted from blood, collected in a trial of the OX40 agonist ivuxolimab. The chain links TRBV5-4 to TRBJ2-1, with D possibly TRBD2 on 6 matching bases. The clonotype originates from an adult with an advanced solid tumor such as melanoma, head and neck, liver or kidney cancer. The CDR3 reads CASSLGAGNEQFF. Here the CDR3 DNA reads TGTGCCAGCAGCTTGGGGGCGGGGAATGAGCAGTTCTTC.